The rows below give T cell receptor beta chains drawn from one sample of a study of CD8 T cells in ankylosing spondylitis. TCRdb re-called the 5' RACE reads with MiXCR, one entry per CDR3 protein. The table includes 200,000 to 250,000 distinct CDR3 sequences, roughly 25% detected once. Input material: blood, either unsorted or a sorted T cell fraction (not recorded which). These receptors were taken from a male donor with ankylosing spondylitis or in good health (not recorded which). Both conserved end residues are trimmed from each CDR3. Fields, in order: D gene, V gene, CDR3 protein. A D gene is named only where the DNA matches it firmly.

D: TRBD2
V: TRBV20-1
CDR3: SALGAGVGNEQF

D: .
V: TRBV29-1
CDR3: SVEGVPSESPDTQY

D: TRBD2
V: TRBV24-1
CDR3: ATSEGGLAYTGELF

D: TRBD2
V: TRBV9
CDR3: ATPGLAGDEQY

D: TRBD2
V: TRBV20-1
CDR3: SARVVSGSSYNEQF

D: .
V: TRBV10-3
CDR3: AISLTVSSTDTQY

D: .
V: TRBV12-3/TRBV12-4
CDR3: ASATLEGGEKLF

D: TRBD1
V: TRBV9
CDR3: ASSVHRGPNTGELF

D: .
V: TRBV11-3
CDR3: ASSREGGYIYEQF

D: TRBD2
V: TRBV6-5
CDR3: ASSYERTSAYEQF

D: .
V: TRBV10-3
CDR3: AIRPFSRAADTQY

D: TRBD2
V: TRBV10-3
CDR3: AISDVLAARLEQY

D: TRBD2
V: TRBV3-1
CDR3: ASSQPLAAGGRNEQF

D: TRBD2
V: TRBV5-1
CDR3: ASSYVTSGTYEQY

D: .
V: TRBV5-4
CDR3: ASSWGAESSYNEQF

D: TRBD2
V: TRBV29-1
CDR3: SVVGGRAGGETQY

D: TRBD2
V: TRBV20-1
CDR3: NARVSLGTSGRAWNNEQF

D: .
V: TRBV29-1
CDR3: SAHSGSAKAF

D: TRBD2
V: TRBV9
CDR3: ASSASGLAGGFTDTQY

D: TRBD2
V: TRBV10-3
CDR3: AIRGTSGTGELF

D: .
V: TRBV5-1
CDR3: ASTYPLLGSSYEQY

D: .
V: TRBV29-1
CDR3: SVRTEDSPYEQY

D: TRBD2
V: TRBV20-1
CDR3: SATPVAPSGEQY

D: TRBD1
V: TRBV4-1
CDR3: ASSQEGTGRVETQY

D: TRBD2
V: TRBV7-2
CDR3: ASSLGLAGGFQETQY

D: TRBD2
V: TRBV20-1
CDR3: SASGASGREATTGNEQF

D: TRBD1
V: TRBV10-3
CDR3: AISERGQGENEQY

D: TRBD2
V: TRBV5-1
CDR3: ASSIGTSGRSAYEQY

D: .
V: TRBV20-1
CDR3: SAPPLDLAKNIQY

D: .
V: TRBV20-1
CDR3: SARDAGLTSTGELF

D: .
V: TRBV12-3/TRBV12-4
CDR3: ASSLRQNSNQPQH

D: TRBD1
V: TRBV6-1
CDR3: ASSRTGVTEAF

D: .
V: TRBV11-2
CDR3: ASSLGGASGWKNIQY

D: .
V: TRBV4-1
CDR3: ASSQDYGDVGGELF

D: TRBD2
V: TRBV5-5
CDR3: ASSSSGRSQGEQY

D: .
V: TRBV9
CDR3: ASSGSGAGKEKLF

D: TRBD1
V: TRBV29-1
CDR3: SVVPGTGTYEQY

D: .
V: TRBV29-1
CDR3: SVAGAKNIQY

D: .
V: TRBV20-1
CDR3: SARVLDGYEQY

D: TRBD2
V: TRBV20-1
CDR3: SVFRASGLNEQF

D: .
V: TRBV7-3
CDR3: ASSPRSGESDTQY

D: TRBD2
V: TRBV20-1
CDR3: SARVPSGRLNEQF

D: .
V: TRBV29-1
CDR3: SVDRGSFKF

D: .
V: TRBV12-3/TRBV12-4
CDR3: ASSLKGGWPQH

D: TRBD2
V: TRBV5-1
CDR3: ASSLDTSGRDPDTQY

D: .
V: TRBV20-1
CDR3: SARVTHDTQY

D: TRBD2
V: TRBV28
CDR3: ASSGQLAGGTDTQY

D: .
V: TRBV4-1
CDR3: ASSQEVTILYEQY